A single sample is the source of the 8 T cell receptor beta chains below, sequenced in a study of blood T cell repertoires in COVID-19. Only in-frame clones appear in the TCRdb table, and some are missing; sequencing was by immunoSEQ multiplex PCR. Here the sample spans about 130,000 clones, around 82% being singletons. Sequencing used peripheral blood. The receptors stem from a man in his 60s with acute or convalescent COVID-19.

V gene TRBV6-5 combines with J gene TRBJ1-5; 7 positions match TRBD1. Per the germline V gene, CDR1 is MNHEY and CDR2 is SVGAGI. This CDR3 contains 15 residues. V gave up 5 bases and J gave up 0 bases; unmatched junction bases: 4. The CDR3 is CASSPTGVSNQPQHF. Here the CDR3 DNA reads TGTGCCAGCAGTCCTACAGGGGTTAGCAATCAGCCCCAGCATTTT.

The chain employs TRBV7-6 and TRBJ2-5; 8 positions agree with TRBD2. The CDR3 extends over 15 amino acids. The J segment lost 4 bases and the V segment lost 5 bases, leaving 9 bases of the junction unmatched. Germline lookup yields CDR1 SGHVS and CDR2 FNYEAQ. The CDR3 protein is CASSPIAGGAETQYF. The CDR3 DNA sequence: TGTGCCAGCAGCCCCATAGCCGGGGGGGCAGAGACCCAGTACTTC. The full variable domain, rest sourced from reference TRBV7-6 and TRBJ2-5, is GAGVSQSPRYKVTKRGQDVALRCDPISGHVSLYWYRQALGQGPEFLTYFNYEAQQDKSGLPNDRFSAERPEGSISTLTIQRTEQRDSAMYRCASSPIAGGAETQYFGPGTRLLVL.

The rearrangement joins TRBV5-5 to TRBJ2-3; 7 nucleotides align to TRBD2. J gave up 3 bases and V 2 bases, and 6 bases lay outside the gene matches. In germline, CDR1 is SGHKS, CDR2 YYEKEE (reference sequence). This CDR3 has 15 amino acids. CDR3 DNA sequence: TGTGCCAGCAGCTTCACGGGACTACTTACAGATACGCAGTATTTT. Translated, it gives CASSFTGLLTDTQYF.

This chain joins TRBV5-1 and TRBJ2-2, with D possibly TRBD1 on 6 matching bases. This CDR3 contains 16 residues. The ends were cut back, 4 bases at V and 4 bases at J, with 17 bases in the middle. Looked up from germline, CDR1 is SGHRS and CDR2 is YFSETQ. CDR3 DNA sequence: TGCGCCAGCAGCCGCGTCCAGGGGACGGGCACCGGGGAGCTGTTTTTT. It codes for CASSRVQGTGTGELFF.

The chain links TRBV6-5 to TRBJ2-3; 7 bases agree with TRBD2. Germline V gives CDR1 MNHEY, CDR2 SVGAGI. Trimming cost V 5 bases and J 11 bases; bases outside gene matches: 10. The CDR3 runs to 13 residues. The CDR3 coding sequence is TGTGCCAGCAGTCAAATTACTAGCGCCCTGCAGTATTTT. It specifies CASSQITSALQYF.

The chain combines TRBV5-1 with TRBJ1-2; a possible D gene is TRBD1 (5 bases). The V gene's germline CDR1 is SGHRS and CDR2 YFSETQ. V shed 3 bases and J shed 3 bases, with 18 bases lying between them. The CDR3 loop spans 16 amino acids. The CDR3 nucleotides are TGCGCCAGCAGCTCCGGGGGTTACGACCTGGACTATGGCTACACCTTC. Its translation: CASSSGGYDLDYGYTF.

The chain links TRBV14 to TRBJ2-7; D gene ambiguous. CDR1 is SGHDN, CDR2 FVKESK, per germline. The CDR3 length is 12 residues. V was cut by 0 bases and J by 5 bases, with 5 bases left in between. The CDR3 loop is CASSQDIHEQYF. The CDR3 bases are TGTGCCAGCAGCCAAGATATCCACGAGCAGTACTTC.

DNA for the CDR3: TGTGCCAGCACTGGACAGGGCAACTATGGCTACACCTTC. Residues: CASTGQGNYGYTF. The chain joins TRBV9 to TRBJ1-2, with 8 bases aligning to TRBD1. The CDR3 contains 13 residues. Germline V gives CDR1 SGDLS, CDR2 YYNGEE. Losses at the gene ends were 6 bases for V and 2 bases for J; bases not matched to a gene: 3.